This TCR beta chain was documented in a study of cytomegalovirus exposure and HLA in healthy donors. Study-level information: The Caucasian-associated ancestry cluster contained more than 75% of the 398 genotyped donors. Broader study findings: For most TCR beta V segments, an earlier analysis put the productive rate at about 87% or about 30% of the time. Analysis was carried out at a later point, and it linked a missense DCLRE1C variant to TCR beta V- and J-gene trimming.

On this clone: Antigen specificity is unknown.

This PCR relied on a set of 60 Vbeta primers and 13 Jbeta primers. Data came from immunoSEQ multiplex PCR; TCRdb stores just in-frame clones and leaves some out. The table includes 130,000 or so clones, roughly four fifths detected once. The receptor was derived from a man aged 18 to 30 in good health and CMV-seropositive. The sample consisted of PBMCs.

CDR3 nucleotide sequence: TGTGCCAGCAGCCCCCAGGATAGGCAGTTCTTC. As protein: CASSPQDRQFF. The rearrangement uses TRBV7-9 and TRBJ2-1; D not certain. The CDR3 is made up of 11 amino acids. V lost 5 bases to trimming and J lost 12 bases, with 11 bases between them. The V gene's germline CDR1 is SEHNR and CDR2 FQNEAQ (reference sequence).